This T cell receptor beta chain was recovered during a study of T cell responses to AZD1222 COVID-19 vaccine. The CDR3 is made up of 14 amino acids. V shed 0 bases and J shed 8 bases, with 14 bases lying between them. Germline V gene data show CDR1 as SGHNT and CDR2 as YYREEE (reference sequence). Sequencing used immunoSEQ multiplex PCR; TCRdb keeps in-frame clones, though not all of them. The repertoire holds under 150,000 clones, around 88% seen once, with 6.5% in the top ten. This receptor was identified in an adult who received the AZD1222 COVID-19 vaccine. The V and J genes are TRBV5-4 and TRBJ1-2; D gene uncertain. The sequenced sample was peripheral blood, obtained 28 days after the second AZD1222 dose. The CDR3 is CASSLESGLGGYTF. The CDR3 region has the DNA TGTGCCAGCAGCTTGGAATCGGGATTGGGCGGCTACACCTTC.